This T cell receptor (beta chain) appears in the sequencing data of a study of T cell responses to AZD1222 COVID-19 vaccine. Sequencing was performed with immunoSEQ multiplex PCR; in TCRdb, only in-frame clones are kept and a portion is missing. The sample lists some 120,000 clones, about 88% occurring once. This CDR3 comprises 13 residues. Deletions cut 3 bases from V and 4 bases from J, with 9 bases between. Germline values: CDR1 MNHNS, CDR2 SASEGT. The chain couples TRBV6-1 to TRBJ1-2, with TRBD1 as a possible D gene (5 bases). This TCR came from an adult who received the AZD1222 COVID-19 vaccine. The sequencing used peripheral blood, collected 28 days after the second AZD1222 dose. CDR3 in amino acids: CASSDRVGYGYTF. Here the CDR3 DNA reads TGTGCCAGCAGTGACAGGGTTGGCTATGGCTACACCTTC.